These 29 T cell receptor beta chains originate from one sample sequenced in a study of control samples from healthy donors and cancer patients (dated by TCRdb to the early 2020s). Library creation used the immunoSEQ multiplex PCR assay. The table was pulled from immuneACCESS by TCRdb, which kept in-frame rearrangements only. Such tables lose some clones; where checked, under half of the loss comes from unresolved V genes, and the rest has no known cause. This sample gives about 110,000 clones in total; about 80% of them show up just once. The ten largest clones add up to roughly 6.5% of the sample. Source material: blood. The source of these receptors is a man aged 18 to 35 in good health.

This sequence joins TRBV13 and TRBJ1-1; D uncertain. The CDR3 totals 14 residues. Trimming cost V 6 bases and J 0 bases, with 11 bases left between them. The germline V gene has CDR1 PRHDT and CDR2 FYEKMQ (reference sequence). In DNA, the CDR3 is TGTGCCAGCAGAGGAGCTGGACTGAACACTGAAGCTTTCTTT. The encoded protein is CASRGAGLNTEAFF.

The CDR3 region is CASSPLGITDTQYF. DNA for the CDR3: TGTGCCAGCAGTCCCCTAGGGATCACAGATACGCAGTATTTT. The chain combines TRBV27 with TRBJ2-3; no clear D. This CDR3 region has 14 residues. Looked up from germline, CDR1 is MNHEY and CDR2 is SMNVEV (reference sequence). V gave up 5 bases and J gave up 2 bases, with 11 bases separating them.

The chain carries TRBV7-8 and TRBJ2-5; possible D gene TRBD1, 6 bases. CDR3 length: 18 amino acids. Germline CDR1 reads SGHVS; CDR2 reads FQNEAQ. Between the trimmed V and J ends, which lost 0 bases and 4 bases, there was a span of 21 bases. CDR3 sequence: CASSLATRQAHEGETQYF. In DNA form, the CDR3 reads TGTGCCAGCAGCTTAGCGACCCGACAGGCCCACGAGGGAGAGACCCAGTACTTC.

The chain has TRBV29-1 and TRBJ2-3, with no clear D. The CDR3 runs 14 residues. Germline-derived CDR1 and CDR2 are SQVTM and ANQGSEA. V was cut by 4 bases and J by 5 bases, with 16 bases left in between. The CDR3 DNA sequence: TGCAGCGTTGCCATAGTGGTGGGCCAAGATACGCAGTATTTT. It yields the protein CSVAIVVGQDTQYF.

This clone has more than one count but fewer than ten. This chain uses TRBV5-1 with TRBJ1-5; the match to TRBD1 covers 10 bases. Germline V gene lookup returns CDR1 SGHRS and CDR2 YFSETQ. The CDR3 has 15 amino acids. The V and J ends lost 3 bases and 5 bases, in that order; junction bases with no gene match: 5. Here the CDR3 reads CASSWTGGKDQPQHF. CDR3 nucleotide sequence: TGCGCCAGCAGCTGGACAGGGGGTAAGGATCAGCCCCAGCATTTT.

The rearrangement joins TRBV19 to TRBJ1-1; TRBD1 matches at 9 bases. CDR1 and CDR2 from the germline V gene are LNHDA and SQIVND (reference sequence). The CDR3 extends over 15 amino acids. Losses at the gene ends were 0 bases for V and 11 bases for J; bases not matched to a gene: 10. The CDR3 sequence: CASSIEGQGPAGAFF. In nucleotides, the CDR3 is TGTGCCAGTAGTATAGAGGGACAGGGCCCCGCCGGGGCTTTCTTT.

This clone has a single count. The V gene is TRBV7-9, the J gene TRBJ1-2; 7 bases are shared with TRBD1. Germline lookup yields CDR1 SEHNR and CDR2 FQNEAQ (reference sequence). The CDR3 is 15 residues long. J gave up 6 bases and V 1 base, and 8 bases lay outside the gene matches. The CDR3 loop is CASSLELGTANGYTF. CDR3 in DNA: TGTGCCAGCAGCTTAGAACTCGGGACAGCGAATGGCTACACCTTC.

The V and J genes are TRBV5-1 and TRBJ1-3; the D gene is possibly TRBD1 (6 bases). Trimming left V 4 bases short and J 4 bases short, with 18 bases between. Germline assignment: CDR1 SGHRS and CDR2 YFSETQ. The CDR3 loop spans 16 amino acids. CDR3 nucleotide sequence: TGCGCCAGCAGCCCGAACGAGGGGGTCTCCGGAAACACCATATATTTT. Residues: CASSPNEGVSGNTIYF.

The chain joins TRBV15 to TRBJ1-3; no clear D. Trimming removed 0 bases at V and 0 bases at J, with 9 bases between. Germline V CDR1 and CDR2: LNHNV, YYDKDF (reference sequence). CDR3 length: 16 amino acids. The DNA for the CDR3 is TGTGCCACCAGCAGAGAGGAGGATTTCTCTGGAAACACCATATATTTT. This translates into CATSREEDFSGNTIYF.

The chain's CDR3 is CAISGDRGIADTQYF. CDR3 in DNA: TGTGCCATCAGCGGGGACAGGGGGATTGCAGATACGCAGTATTTT. The chain carries TRBV10-3 and TRBJ2-3; TRBD1 matches at 11 bases. After removal of 6 bases from V and 4 bases from J, the junction contained 6 bases not matched to a gene. CDR3 length: 15 amino acids. CDR1 and CDR2 (germline): ENHRY, SYGVKD.

This clone has just a few counts. V gene TRBV6-2 or TRBV6-3 combines with J gene TRBJ2-1, with 7 bases lining up with TRBD2. V gave up 2 bases and J gave up 4 bases; unmatched junction bases: 5. The germline V gene encodes CDR1 MNHEY and CDR2 SVGEGT. CDR3 length equals 15 residues. CDR3 loop: CASSYAGELYNEQFF. CDR3 nucleotides: TGTGCCAGCAGTTACGCGGGGGAATTGTACAATGAGCAGTTCTTC.

The chain couples TRBV5-6 to TRBJ1-6; a possible D gene is TRBD1 (6 bases). V gave up 0 bases and J gave up 8 bases, with 9 bases separating them. Looked up from germline, CDR1 is SGHDT and CDR2 is YYEEEE. This CDR3 is built from 14 residues. CDR3 residues: CASSLGDTYSPLHF. In DNA, the CDR3 is TGTGCCAGCAGCTTGGGGGACACCTATTCACCCCTCCACTTT.

The chain couples TRBV9 to TRBJ1-4, with 8 bases aligning to TRBD1. V shed 7 bases, J shed 2 bases, and the junction held 4 bases outside the gene matches. There are 14 residues in the CDR3. CDR1 SGDLS and CDR2 YYNGEE come from the germline V gene. CDR3 in amino acids: CASSRQGTNEKLFF. The CDR3 DNA reads as TGTGCCAGCTCAAGACAGGGGACTAATGAAAAACTGTTTTTT.

The chain joins TRBV5-6 to TRBJ2-3, with D perhaps matching TRBD2 (6 bases). V lost 4 bases and J lost 5, with 14 bases in between. The CDR3 length is 14 residues. From germline, CDR1 is SGHDT and CDR2 YYEEEE. CDR3 nucleotide sequence: TGTGCCAGCAGCCGGGGAGGCAGTATAGATACGCAGTATTTT. Protein: CASSRGGSIDTQYF. Together with reference TRBV5-6 and TRBJ2-3, the CDR3 gives the full variable domain: DAGVTQSPTHLIKTRGQQVTLRCSPKSGHDTVSWYQQALGQGPQFIFQYYEEEERQRGNFPDRFSGHQFPNYSSELNVNALLLGDSALYLCASSRGGSIDTQYFGPGTRLTVL.

The CDR3 region has the DNA TGTGCCAGCAGCTTGGGAGGGGTCTGGATGAACACTGAAGCTTTCTTT. It translates to CASSLGGVWMNTEAFF. The rearrangement links TRBV5-4 to TRBJ1-1, with TRBD1 as a possible D gene (5 bases). V lost 0 bases, J lost 0 bases, and 12 bases lay in between. Germline V gives CDR1 SGHNT, CDR2 YYREEE (reference sequence). The CDR3 spans 16 residues.

The chain recombines TRBV7-2 with TRBJ1-6; the D gene is possibly TRBD1 (6 bases). From germline, CDR1 is SGHTA and CDR2 FQGNSA. V lost 5 bases to trimming and J lost 4 bases, with 18 bases between them. The CDR3 covers 17 residues. This chain's CDR3 is CASSQGPGVGYNSPLHF. As DNA, the CDR3 is TGTGCCAGCAGCCAGGGCCCAGGGGTAGGATATAATTCACCCCTCCACTTT.

The rearrangement joins TRBV6-5 to TRBJ1-2; 7 bases are shared with TRBD1. Germline CDR1 is MNHEY and CDR2 is SVGAGI. V was clipped by 6 bases and J by 7 bases; unmatched bases: 8. The CDR3 runs to 13 residues. The CDR3 region is CASSRQGEGGYTF. The CDR3 region has the DNA TGTGCCAGCAGCCGACAGGGTGAGGGTGGCTACACCTTC.

The J gene is TRBJ2-5, the V gene TRBV3-1 (or the pseudogene TRBV3-2); D gene unclear. This CDR3 has 17 amino acids. V lost 4 bases and J lost 1, with 19 bases in between. CDR1 and CDR2 (germline): LGHDT, YNNKEL (reference sequence). CDR3 loop: CASSPLTRQPFQETQYF. The CDR3 region has the DNA TGTGCCAGCAGCCCGCTGACGAGACAACCGTTCCAAGAGACCCAGTACTTC.

The rearrangement uses TRBV21-1 and TRBJ2-3. TRBV21-1 is a known pseudogene. This CDR3 has 19 amino acids. The CDR3 DNA is TGTGCCAGCAGCAAAGACCCGGAAGGCCCCGAAACTAGCACAGATACGCAGTATTTT. Translated, it gives CASSKDPEGPETSTDTQYF.

The chain uses TRBV4-1 and TRBJ1-5; 7 bases fit TRBD1. Germline CDR1 reads MGHRA; CDR2 reads YSYEKL. J was trimmed by 5 bases and V by 1 base; bases with no gene match: 8. The CDR3 is 16 residues long. The CDR3 reads CASSQVLGQLDQPQHF. The CDR3, as DNA: TGCGCCAGCAGCCAAGTCTTGGGACAGCTTGATCAGCCCCAGCATTTT.

This clone occurred a few times. This sequence joins TRBV4-3 and TRBJ1-4, with 10 bases fitting TRBD1. The CDR3 sequence is 17 residues long. Germline lookup yields CDR1 LGHNA and CDR2 YSLEER. V lost 4 bases and J lost 8; bases outside the gene matches: 13. The CDR3 DNA follows: TGCGCCAGCAGCCGAAACGTTCCCGGGACAGGGGACGAAAAACTGTTTTTT. Translating gives CASSRNVPGTGDEKLFF.

This chain joins TRBV19 and TRBJ2-6; D gene ambiguous. V gave up 4 bases and J gave up 4 bases, with 5 bases separating them. The CDR3 is 13 amino acids. CDR1 LNHDA and CDR2 SQIVND come from the germline V gene (reference sequence). In DNA form, the CDR3 reads TGTGCCAGTAGTAAACCGGGGGCCAACGTCCTGACTTTC. It specifies CASSKPGANVLTF.

The rearrangement links TRBV4-3 to TRBJ1-5, with TRBD1 identical over 7 bases. The V gene's germline CDR1 is LGHNA and CDR2 YSLEER. The CDR3 consists of 16 residues. The junction had 13 bases not matched to a gene; V was cut back by 0 bases and J by 11 bases. CDR3 nucleotide sequence: TGCGCCAGCAGCCAAGATAGAGGGGGCGAAGTATCAGCCCAGCATTTT. It is translated as CASSQDRGGEVSAQHF.

This clone was detected many times. The CDR3 loop is CASSDDGFYGYTF. Here the CDR3 DNA reads TGTGCCAGCAGCGACGACGGGTTCTATGGCTACACCTTC. V and J are TRBV2 and TRBJ1-2, with D uncertain. Germline V gene sequence: CDR1 SNHLY, CDR2 FYNNEI. Trimming took 6 bases from V and 4 from J, leaving 12 bases between them. This CDR3 contains 13 residues.

The DNA of the CDR3 is TGTGCCAGCAGTCCGCACAGTAAAGTGAACACTGAAGCTTTCTTT. This codes for CASSPHSKVNTEAFF. This chain joins TRBV28 and TRBJ1-1; D is unresolved. CDR3 length equals 15 residues. Deletions cut 5 bases from V and 0 bases from J, with 13 bases between. Germline V lookup: CDR1 MDHEN, CDR2 SYDVKM.

The chain combines TRBV5-1 with TRBJ2-3; 9 bases match TRBD1. The CDR3 covers 15 residues. From germline, CDR1 is SGHRS and CDR2 YFSETQ. The ends lost 7 bases at V and 2 bases at J; junction bases unmatched: 8. DNA for the CDR3: TGCGCCAGCGGGCCGGGACAGGGTGTCACAGATACGCAGTATTTT. As protein: CASGPGQGVTDTQYF.

This chain links TRBV9 with TRBJ2-3; D is unclear. This CDR3 contains 14 residues. Trimming removed 1 base at V and 0 bases at J, with 6 bases between. CDR1 is SGDLS, CDR2 YYNGEE, per germline. CDR3 bases: TGTGCCAGCAGCGTACAACCTAGCACAGATACGCAGTATTTT. Translated: CASSVQPSTDTQYF.

CDR3 in amino acids: CATAQGDRGIYGYTF. The CDR3, as DNA: TGTGCCACCGCACAAGGGGACAGGGGGATCTATGGCTACACCTTC. The V gene is TRBV27, the J gene TRBJ1-2; TRBD1 matches at 11 bases. This CDR3 spans 15 amino acids. The germline V gene has CDR1 MNHEY and CDR2 SMNVEV (reference sequence). Germline trimming cut 10 bases from V and 4 bases from J; bases unmatched to any gene: 11.

The chain uses TRBV6-6 and TRBJ2-5, with D unclear. The CDR3 spans 16 residues. With 5 bases removed from V and 5 bases from J, the gap between germline ends came to 21 bases. The germline V gene encodes CDR1 MNHNY and CDR2 SVGAGI (reference sequence). CDR3 nucleotide sequence: TGTGCCAGCAGTGCGGCGGAGTATGAGTTCGCGGAGACCCAGTACTTC. It encodes CASSAAEYEFAETQYF.